This T cell receptor beta chain was found in a study of regulatory T cells in long-lasting Graves disease. Study-level results: Persistent disease preferred TRBV28, TRBJ1-2 and TRBJ2-5; new disease, TRBV20-1 and TRBJ2-1.

The CDR3 is 16 amino acids. The germline V and J ends were trimmed by 3 bases and 6 bases, with 20 bases remaining between them. Looked up from germline, CDR1 is DFQATT and CDR2 is SNEGSKA (reference sequence). Arm-PCR of CDR3 regions and iRepertoire HTBI primers were used to build TCR beta libraries. TCRdb reanalysed the multiplex PCR reads using MiXCR and keeps one entry per CDR3 protein. The sample has about 660,000 distinct CDR3 sequences, approximately 31% seen once; the top ten hold 40% to 50%. About this clonotype itself: Its antigen is as yet unknown.

The time point is: persistent/refractory GD, antithyroid drugs over 5 years with positive TRAb. From PBMCs, RNA was extracted and then used to make the TCR library. V usage is TRBV20-1 and J usage is TRBJ2-2; D may correspond to TRBD1 or TRBD2 (6 bases each). The sequence came from a female donor with Graves disease. Sample: peripheral blood mononuclear cells (PBMCs), taken when the disease was refractory, from a patient treated with antithyroid drugs. The CDR3 here is CSASSRGGSVSGELFF. CDR3 in DNA: TGCAGTGCTAGTTCTAGAGGGGGGAGTGTATCCGGGGAGCTGTTTTTT.